The rows below give T cell receptor beta chains drawn from one sample of a study of control samples from healthy donors and cancer patients. Profiled with immunoSEQ multiplex PCR; TCRdb holds only in-frame clones, not every one. The table lists under 130,000 clones, 83% of them singletons. The sequencing sample was made of blood. The receptors were sampled from a woman aged 45-65 years in good health. CDR3s include the opening cysteine and the closing phenylalanine or tryptophan. Fields, in order: J gene, clone size, V gene, CDR3 protein. The size entry is marked missing in some rows and otherwise reads once, few, many or a size class.

TRBJ1-2,.,TRBV5-6,CASSVGTDYGYTF
TRBJ2-7,.,TRBV4-3,CASSQDGLAGGGYEQYF
TRBJ2-2,.,TRBV7-2,CASSTRTGGLTGELFF
TRBJ2-7,.,TRBV6-2/TRBV6-3,CASSPRGLASHHEQYF
TRBJ1-3,.,TRBV2,CASSESRVGNTIYF
TRBJ2-7,.,TRBV2,CASKGTGGYEQYF
TRBJ1-6,.,TRBV2,CASITDTNSPLHF
TRBJ2-7,.,TRBV29-1,CSVEGTTYEQYF
TRBJ1-5,once,TRBV12-3/TRBV12-4,CASSLHGNQPQHF
TRBJ2-3,.,TRBV7-2,CASSLRVAGITDTQYF
TRBJ1-6,once,TRBV27,CASSFLDSPLHF
TRBJ1-3,.,TRBV2,CASMGDRGIGNTIYF
TRBJ2-3,few,TRBV24-1,CATSFGRQLDTQYF
TRBJ1-5,.,TRBV3-1/TRBV3-2,CASSQGSGNQPQHF
TRBJ2-3,.,TRBV13,CASRPRNTDTQYF
TRBJ2-3,.,TRBV9,CASSFLRGTDTQYF
TRBJ1-2,once,TRBV6-1,CASSEARGGNYGYTF
TRBJ1-5,.,TRBV4-1,CASSQEFFWPQHF
TRBJ2-3,.,TRBV21-1,CASSKPPGRIGWYF
TRBJ2-6,.,TRBV7-2,CASDRASGANVLTF
TRBJ1-2,few,TRBV27,CASSPTLQGGYTF
TRBJ2-1,.,TRBV6-5,CASMRPGNEQFF
TRBJ1-5,once,TRBV5-8,CASSPGLIYSNQPQHF
TRBJ2-1,.,TRBV4-1,CASSRVLAGGDHEQFF
TRBJ2-7,.,TRBV11-2,CASSPEQGRYEQYF
TRBJ1-2,.,TRBV27,CASSDFYGYTF
TRBJ1-5,.,TRBV12-3/TRBV12-4,CASSRTGVQPQHF
TRBJ1-1,.,TRBV19,CASSIEGQVNTEAFF
TRBJ1-1,.,TRBV19,CASSIPSRGMNTEAFF
TRBJ2-2,.,TRBV7-3,CASSLGQPTGELFF
TRBJ2-7,.,TRBV9,CASSPNADEQYF
TRBJ2-7,.,TRBV28,CASSPPGTPLWQYF
TRBJ1-5,.,TRBV6-2/TRBV6-3,CASSPTGHTGNQPQHF
TRBJ1-2,once,TRBV2,CASSLTRNYGYTF
TRBJ2-3,.,TRBV19,CASSDLTGTSTDTQYF
TRBJ1-2,once,TRBV10-3,CAISGDRGAYGYTF
TRBJ2-2,.,TRBV4-2,CASSPVAGQYNTGELFF
TRBJ2-6,few,TRBV28,CASSSPFADRGPNGANVLTF
TRBJ1-3,.,TRBV6-2/TRBV6-3,CASSYSGRSGNTIYF
TRBJ2-2,.,TRBV19,CASITQGLTGELFF
TRBJ2-2,once,TRBV30,CAWQGNTGELFF
TRBJ2-4,.,TRBV11-3,CASSLDRGIQYF
TRBJ2-5,.,TRBV5-3,CARSFEGDGETQYF
TRBJ2-3,.,TRBV28,CASSLYGGTDTQYF
TRBJ2-3,.,TRBV5-5,CASSNLQGGGTDTQYF